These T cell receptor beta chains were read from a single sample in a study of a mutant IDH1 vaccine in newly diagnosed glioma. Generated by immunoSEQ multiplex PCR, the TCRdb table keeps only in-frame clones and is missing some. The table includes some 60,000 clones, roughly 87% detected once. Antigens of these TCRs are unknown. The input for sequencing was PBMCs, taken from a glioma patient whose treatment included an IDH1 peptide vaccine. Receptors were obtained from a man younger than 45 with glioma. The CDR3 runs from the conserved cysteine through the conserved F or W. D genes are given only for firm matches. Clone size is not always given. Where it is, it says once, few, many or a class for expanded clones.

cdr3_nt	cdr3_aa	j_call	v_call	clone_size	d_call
TGTGCCAGCAGCTTAGCTCTGGTGGACAGGGTCTACGAGCAGTACTTC	CASSLALVDRVYEQYF	TRBJ2-7	TRBV7-8	-	TRBD1
TGCGCCAGCAGCTCGCTATTCGGGGGGAATTCCTACGAGCAGTACTTC	CASSSLFGGNSYEQYF	TRBJ2-7	TRBV5-1	-	TRBD2
TGCGCCAGCAGCTTGGGACATAACAATCAGCCCCAGCATTTT	CASSLGHNNQPQHF	TRBJ1-5	TRBV5-1	few	-
TGTGCCAGCAGTGGGACAGGGGGTTCCCCCCTATACTCCTACGAGCAGTACTTC	CASSGTGGSPLYSYEQYF	TRBJ2-7	TRBV27	-	TRBD1
TGTGCCTGGGGCCGCTTTGTTGGCAGACGCTCCTATAATTCACCCCTCCACTTT	CAWGRFVGRRSYNSPLHF	TRBJ1-6	TRBV30	-	-
TGTGCCAGCAGGACTACAGGGGTCGGCTATGGCTACACCTTC	CASRTTGVGYGYTF	TRBJ1-2	TRBV28	-	TRBD1
TGTGCCAGCAGTGAATGGGTCGTTGGTTTCTACGAGCAGTACTTC	CASSEWVVGFYEQYF	TRBJ2-7	TRBV2	-	-
TGTGCCAGCAGTCCTTTCGGGACTTTGGCCGACGAGCAGTACTTC	CASSPFGTLADEQYF	TRBJ2-7	TRBV27	-	-
TGTGCCAGTATCTTCCCATCGGGGTCAGGGTCCTATGGCTACACCTTC	CASIFPSGSGSYGYTF	TRBJ1-2	TRBV19	-	-
TGTGCCAGCAGTCCGAGTAGTTATGGCTACACCTTC	CASSPSSYGYTF	TRBJ1-2	TRBV28	-	-
TGTGCCACCAGCAGATACCGCGGAAACACCATATATTTT	CATSRYRGNTIYF	TRBJ1-3	TRBV15	once	-
TGCGCCAGCAGCCAGGGGACAGGGTCGTATGTCAATTCACCCCTCCACTTT	CASSQGTGSYVNSPLHF	TRBJ1-6	TRBV4-1	-	TRBD1
TGCGCCAGCAGCCAAGAATCCTGGCTAACCGGGGAGCTGTTTTTT	CASSQESWLTGELFF	TRBJ2-2	TRBV4-1	-	-
TGTGCCAGCGCCCCCCGGGGGCCTCACTCCTACGAGCAGTACTTC	CASAPRGPHSYEQYF	TRBJ2-7	TRBV7-7	-	-
TGTGCCAGCAGCTTTTGGGAGCAACCCCAGCATTTT	CASSFWEQPQHF	TRBJ1-5	TRBV7-6	-	-
TGCGCCAGCAGCTTGGACAGCCTGGTAAACACCATATATTTT	CASSLDSLVNTIYF	TRBJ1-3	TRBV5-1	-	-
TGTGCCACCAGCGCCCAAGGAGGGGCCGAGCAGTACTTC	CATSAQGGAEQYF	TRBJ2-7	TRBV15	-	-
TGTGCCAGTAGTACCGACAGGGCGCCTGGAAACACCATATATTTT	CASSTDRAPGNTIYF	TRBJ1-3	TRBV19	-	TRBD1
TGTGCCAGCTCACCGGGACAGATAAGCAATCAGCCCCAGCATTTT	CASSPGQISNQPQHF	TRBJ1-5	TRBV18	-	TRBD1
TGTGCCAGCAGTTTAAGGCGGGGGGGCCCCTACAATGAGCAGTTCTTC	CASSLRRGGPYNEQFF	TRBJ2-1	TRBV27	-	TRBD2
TGTGCCAGCAGCTTTTCGACAGAAAATGAGCAGTTCTTC	CASSFSTENEQFF	TRBJ2-1	TRBV7-2	-	-
TGTGCCAGCAGTTCCGGGAGGGGATCCGAGCAGTACTTC	CASSSGRGSEQYF	TRBJ2-7	TRBV27	-	TRBD2
TGTGCCAGCAGCTGCCCTTATATCGGCCGGACCTCTGGAAACACCATATATTTT	CASSCPYIGRTSGNTIYF	TRBJ1-3	TRBV12-1	-	-
TGTGCCAGCAGTCTAGAGTATGGCTACACCTTC	CASSLEYGYTF	TRBJ1-2	TRBV28	-	-
TGTGCCAGCAGCTTAGGGTCTGTCGGGGCAGATACGCAGTATTTT	CASSLGSVGADTQYF	TRBJ2-3	TRBV11-2	-	-
TGTGCCAGCAGCTTAGAGGCCAGCGGGGGGACCTACGAGCAGTACTTC	CASSLEASGGTYEQYF	TRBJ2-7	TRBV7-2	-	TRBD2
TGTGCCAGCAGCTTCGTGGACTTATCCACAGATACGCAGTATTTT	CASSFVDLSTDTQYF	TRBJ2-3	TRBV7-2	-	-
TGTGCCAGCAGCTTAGATGAAAAGTTCTTC	CASSLDEKFF	TRBJ2-1	TRBV7-9	once	-
TGCGCCAGCAGCTTGTTTTCACAGGGGGCGAACTATGGCTACACCTTC	CASSLFSQGANYGYTF	TRBJ1-2	TRBV5-1	-	TRBD1
TGTGCCAGCAGCTTCGGCTCGAATCAGCCCCAGCATTTT	CASSFGSNQPQHF	TRBJ1-5	TRBV5-8	-	-
TGTGCCAGCAGATCCGGGACAGTGAAGTATGGCTACACCTTC	CASRSGTVKYGYTF	TRBJ1-2	TRBV28	-	TRBD1
TGTGCCAGCAGCGTGGCTACAAGCTCCTACAATGAGCAGTTCTTC	CASSVATSSYNEQFF	TRBJ2-1	TRBV7-2	-	-
TGTGCCAGCAGTTTATACAGCGCCAATCAGCCCCAGCATTTT	CASSLYSANQPQHF	TRBJ1-5	TRBV28	-	-
TGTGCCAGCAGGATGTTAGGTGAGGGCAATCAGCCCCAGCATTTT	CASRMLGEGNQPQHF	TRBJ1-5	TRBV27	-	-
TGTGCCAGCAGCCGGACCTCTAGTCAGGAGACCCAGTACTTC	CASSRTSSQETQYF	TRBJ2-5	TRBV11-2	few	-
TGCGCCAGCAGCTACAGGACAGGGGCCCTCGACTATGGCTACACCTTC	CASSYRTGALDYGYTF	TRBJ1-2	TRBV4-1	-	TRBD1